These T cell receptor beta chains were read from a single sample in a study of neurological immune-mediated disorders. TCRdb passed the 5' RACE reads through MiXCR, listing each CDR3 protein once. The data show 65,000 to 95,000 distinct CDR3 sequences, with approximately 5% seen just once and roughly 2.4% held by the top ten. Sequenced sample: PBMCs. All receptors come from a woman aged 25 to 39 with multiple sclerosis. Each CDR3 is given with its conserved first and last residue. The order of the fields is V gene, D gene, J gene, clone size, CDR3 protein, CDR3 DNA. A D gene is named only where the DNA matches it firmly. Size is omitted from some rows. Given values are once, few, many or a class for expanded clones.

V: TRBV5-5
D: .
J: TRBJ1-1
size: many
CDR3: CASSLVPGEAEAFF
DNA: TGTGCCAGCAGCTTGGTACCAGGGGAAGCTGAAGCTTTCTTT

V: TRBV11-2
D: .
J: TRBJ2-3
size: .
CDR3: CASSSQGTYTDTQYF
DNA: TGTGCCAGCAGCTCCCAGGGAACCTACACAGATACGCAGTATTTT

V: TRBV5-1
D: TRBD2
J: TRBJ2-3
size: many
CDR3: CASSVGTSGASTDTQYF
DNA: TGCGCCAGCAGCGTCGGGACTAGCGGAGCTAGCACAGATACGCAGTATTTT

V: TRBV20-1
D: .
J: TRBJ2-7
size: many
CDR3: CSAGEWEQYF
DNA: TGCAGTGCTGGAGAATGGGAGCAGTACTTC

V: TRBV20-1
D: .
J: TRBJ2-5
size: few
CDR3: CSARLSGPRIETQYF
DNA: TGCAGTGCTAGGCTCAGCGGGCCTCGGATAGAGACCCAGTACTTC

V: TRBV11-2
D: TRBD2
J: TRBJ2-1
size: few
CDR3: CASSPYVLAGVNEQFF
DNA: TGTGCCAGCAGCCCCTACGTTCTAGCGGGAGTCAATGAGCAGTTCTTC

V: TRBV20-1
D: .
J: TRBJ2-7
size: many
CDR3: CSARAGLSYEQYF
DNA: TGCAGTGCTAGAGCGGGGTTGAGCTACGAGCAGTACTTC

V: TRBV5-1
D: .
J: TRBJ2-7
size: many
CDR3: CASSSGPTYEQYF
DNA: TGCGCCAGCAGCTCGGGACCCACCTACGAGCAGTACTTC

V: TRBV5-1
D: .
J: TRBJ2-1
size: many
CDR3: CASSGQGTHNEQFF
DNA: TGCGCCAGCTCTGGCCAGGGAACCCACAATGAGCAGTTCTTC

V: TRBV20-1
D: .
J: TRBJ2-1
size: many
CDR3: CSAIGQRAYNEQFF
DNA: TGCAGTGCCATCGGACAAAGGGCATACAATGAGCAGTTCTTC

V: TRBV5-1
D: .
J: TRBJ2-5
size: many
CDR3: CASSLDLNQETQYF
DNA: TGCGCCAGCAGCTTGGATCTAAACCAAGAGACCCAGTACTTC

V: TRBV5-1
D: .
J: TRBJ2-3
size: many
CDR3: CASSLGASLDTQYF
DNA: TGCGCCAGCAGCCTTGGGGCCTCCCTGGATACGCAGTATTTT

V: TRBV10-3
D: .
J: TRBJ2-5
size: many
CDR3: CAISDSLKETQYF
DNA: TGTGCCATCAGTGACTCTTTGAAAGAGACCCAGTACTTC

V: TRBV5-1
D: .
J: TRBJ1-1
size: many
CDR3: CASSPDGGSGTEAFF
DNA: TGCGCCAGCAGCCCAGACGGGGGCTCCGGCACTGAAGCTTTCTTT

V: TRBV20-1
D: .
J: TRBJ2-1
size: .
CDR3: CSARDGGNNEQFF
DNA: TGCAGTGCTAGAGATGGGGGGAACAATGAGCAGTTCTTC

V: TRBV20-1
D: TRBD1
J: TRBJ2-2
size: many
CDR3: CSARGQQNTGELFF
DNA: TGCAGTGCCCGGGGACAGCAGAACACCGGGGAGCTGTTTTTT

V: TRBV12-3/TRBV12-4
D: .
J: TRBJ1-1
size: many
CDR3: CASSLRGSGTEAFF
DNA: TGTGCCAGCAGTTTAAGAGGGTCGGGAACTGAAGCTTTCTTT

V: TRBV7-2
D: .
J: TRBJ1-6
size: many
CDR3: CASSWRPLESSPLHF
DNA: TGTGCCAGCAGCTGGAGACCGCTTGAGTCTTCACCCCTCCACTTT

V: TRBV5-1
D: .
J: TRBJ2-5
size: many
CDR3: CASSKAEIGETQYF
DNA: TGCGCCAGCAGTAAGGCGGAAATCGGAGAGACCCAGTACTTC

V: TRBV27
D: .
J: TRBJ1-6
size: few
CDR3: CASSLRGQYNSPLHF
DNA: TGTGCCAGCAGTTTGAGAGGGCAGTATAATTCACCCCTCCACTTT

V: TRBV14
D: .
J: TRBJ1-1
size: .
CDR3: CVSSQEGGGWHTEAFF
DNA: TGTGTCAGCAGCCAAGAAGGCGGGGGGTGGCACACTGAAGCTTTCTTT

V: TRBV5-1
D: .
J: TRBJ2-5
size: .
CDR3: CASSLVTGSKETQYF
DNA: TGCGCCAGCAGCTTGGTTACAGGGTCAAAGGAGACCCAGTACTTC

V: TRBV2
D: .
J: TRBJ2-3
size: many
CDR3: CASSYRDSTDTQYF
DNA: TGTGCCAGCAGTTACAGGGATAGCACAGATACGCAGTATTTT

V: TRBV15
D: .
J: TRBJ2-5
size: many
CDR3: CATSRVKETQYF
DNA: TGTGCCACCAGCAGAGTCAAAGAGACCCAGTACTTC

V: TRBV9
D: .
J: TRBJ2-1
size: many
CDR3: CASSVAVGQISYNEQFF
DNA: TGTGCCAGCAGCGTAGCTGTCGGGCAGATCTCCTACAATGAGCAGTTCTTC

V: TRBV12-3/TRBV12-4
D: .
J: TRBJ2-4
size: few
CDR3: CASSFVRTINIQYF
DNA: TGTGCCAGCAGTTTTGTCAGGACAATAAACATTCAGTACTTC

V: TRBV5-1
D: .
J: TRBJ1-1
size: few
CDR3: CASSPMGTEAFF
DNA: TGCGCCAGCAGCCCCATGGGGACTGAAGCTTTCTTT

V: TRBV5-4
D: .
J: TRBJ2-2
size: .
CDR3: CASSLLGYSNTGELFF
DNA: TGTGCCAGCAGCTTATTGGGGTACTCGAACACCGGGGAGCTGTTTTTT

V: TRBV12-3/TRBV12-4
D: .
J: TRBJ2-2
size: many
CDR3: CASTPTFTGELFF
DNA: TGTGCCAGCACTCCGACATTCACCGGGGAGCTGTTTTTT

V: TRBV10-3
D: TRBD1
J: TRBJ1-2
size: medium-sized
CDR3: CAISESGTGKSYTF
DNA: TGTGCCATCAGTGAGTCCGGGACAGGGAAGAGCTACACCTTC

V: TRBV20-1
D: TRBD2
J: TRBJ2-3
size: many
CDR3: CSASRASGNTATQYF
DNA: TGCAGTGCAAGCCGAGCTAGCGGGAATACCGCTACGCAGTATTTT

V: TRBV7-3
D: TRBD1
J: TRBJ1-1
size: many
CDR3: CASSSGTGATEAFF
DNA: TGTGCCAGCAGCTCCGGGACAGGGGCCACTGAAGCTTTCTTT

V: TRBV20-1
D: TRBD1
J: TRBJ2-3
size: many
CDR3: CSATWTGGRADTQYF
DNA: TGCAGTGCTACCTGGACAGGGGGCCGGGCAGATACGCAGTATTTT

V: TRBV28
D: .
J: TRBJ2-6
size: many
CDR3: CASSFEVSGANVLTF
DNA: TGTGCCAGCAGTTTCGAGGTCTCTGGGGCCAACGTCCTGACTTTC

V: TRBV20-1
D: .
J: TRBJ2-1
size: few
CDR3: CSARDPLESTGRENEQFF
DNA: TGCAGTGCCAGAGACCCCTTAGAATCGACAGGGAGGGAGAATGAGCAGTTCTTC

V: TRBV14
D: .
J: TRBJ2-1
size: few
CDR3: CASSQERRRNEQFF
DNA: TGTGCCAGCAGCCAAGAAAGGAGGAGGAATGAGCAGTTCTTC

V: TRBV12-3/TRBV12-4
D: TRBD1
J: TRBJ2-2
size: many
CDR3: CASKSEQTGDTGELFF
DNA: TGTGCCAGCAAATCAGAGCAGACAGGGGACACCGGGGAGCTGTTTTTT

V: TRBV5-1
D: TRBD1
J: TRBJ2-3
size: many
CDR3: CASSTLSTGGRTDTQYF
DNA: TGCGCCAGCAGCACGCTTTCAACAGGGGGCAGGACAGATACGCAGTATTTT

V: TRBV27
D: .
J: TRBJ2-3
size: many
CDR3: CASSAQTTDTQYF
DNA: TGTGCCAGCAGCGCGCAAACCACAGATACGCAGTATTTT

V: TRBV12-3/TRBV12-4
D: .
J: TRBJ2-1
size: many
CDR3: CASSSQGHRVDLRNEQFF
DNA: TGTGCCAGCAGCTCCCAGGGCCACAGGGTTGATCTCCGCAATGAGCAGTTCTTC

V: TRBV6-5
D: TRBD2
J: TRBJ2-1
size: many
CDR3: CASTRTSWGIHRNEQFF
DNA: TGTGCCAGCACCAGGACTAGTTGGGGCATACACCGCAATGAGCAGTTCTTC

V: TRBV7-9
D: .
J: TRBJ1-2
size: .
CDR3: CASKDSVNYGYTF
DNA: TGTGCCAGTAAAGACAGTGTAAACTATGGCTACACCTTC

V: TRBV5-6
D: .
J: TRBJ1-2
size: many
CDR3: CASRAGPLGYTF
DNA: TGTGCCAGCAGGGCGGGGCCGTTGGGCTACACCTTC

V: TRBV6-5
D: .
J: TRBJ2-1
size: many
CDR3: CASTQGNEQFF
DNA: TGTGCCAGCACTCAGGGGAATGAGCAGTTCTTC

V: TRBV4-1
D: TRBD1
J: TRBJ1-2
size: .
CDR3: CASSHFEGANNYGYTF
DNA: TGCGCCAGCAGCCATTTTGAGGGGGCCAATAACTATGGCTACACCTTC

V: TRBV6-6
D: .
J: TRBJ2-3
size: many
CDR3: CASSYSSAGGLRDTQYF
DNA: TGTGCCAGCAGTTACTCGTCGGCGGGTGGACTGAGAGATACGCAGTATTTT

V: TRBV6-5
D: .
J: TRBJ1-1
size: many
CDR3: CASSRVMGTEAFF
DNA: TGTGCCAGCAGCCGGGTTATGGGCACTGAAGCTTTCTTT

V: TRBV20-1
D: TRBD1
J: TRBJ2-1
size: few
CDR3: CSAGGNPHQGARYNEQFF
DNA: TGCAGTGCTGGAGGAAACCCTCACCAGGGGGCTCGCTACAATGAGCAGTTCTTC

V: TRBV24-1
D: TRBD1
J: TRBJ2-3
size: many
CDR3: CATSDLDRAWDTQYF
DNA: TGTGCCACCAGTGACCTAGACAGGGCATGGGATACGCAGTATTTT

V: TRBV5-1
D: .
J: TRBJ1-2
size: few
CDR3: CASSFRIGGIDGYTF
DNA: TGCGCCAGCAGCTTTAGGATTGGGGGCATAGATGGCTACACCTTC

V: TRBV20-1
D: .
J: TRBJ1-1
size: many
CDR3: CSARGTGSTEAFF
DNA: TGCAGTGCCAGGGGAACAGGTTCGACTGAAGCTTTCTTT

V: TRBV10-3
D: .
J: TRBJ2-7
size: many
CDR3: CAISDGTGLYEQYF
DNA: TGTGCCATCAGTGATGGCACAGGGCTGTACGAGCAGTACTTC

V: TRBV7-9
D: .
J: TRBJ2-5
size: many
CDR3: CASSYRQVGETQYF
DNA: TGTGCCAGCAGCTACAGACAAGTCGGGGAGACCCAGTACTTC

V: TRBV5-1
D: TRBD2
J: TRBJ2-1
size: many
CDR3: CASSLMSLTSGRAREQFF
DNA: TGCGCCAGCAGCCTTATGAGCCTTACTAGCGGGAGGGCCCGTGAGCAGTTCTTC

V: TRBV20-1
D: .
J: TRBJ2-1
size: many
CDR3: CSARTQSSYNEQFF
DNA: TGCAGTGCAAGGACACAGAGCTCCTACAATGAGCAGTTCTTC

V: TRBV27
D: .
J: TRBJ1-6
size: few
CDR3: CASSRDSGGNSPLHF
DNA: TGTGCCAGCAGTCGGGACTCTGGAGGGAATTCACCCCTCCACTTT

V: TRBV27
D: TRBD1
J: TRBJ1-4
size: many
CDR3: CASSSTGTGGGWKLFF
DNA: TGTGCCAGCAGTAGTACCGGGACAGGGGGTGGATGGAAACTGTTTTTT

V: TRBV12-3/TRBV12-4
D: .
J: TRBJ2-2
size: .
CDR3: CASRGTITGELFF
DNA: TGTGCCAGCAGGGGGACAATCACCGGGGAGCTGTTTTTT

V: TRBV6-5
D: .
J: TRBJ1-2
size: many
CDR3: CASSYRQGAANYGYTF
DNA: TGTGCCAGCAGTTACCGGCAGGGAGCTGCTAACTATGGCTACACCTTC